The sequence of this T cell receptor (beta chain) was determined in a study of blood T cell repertoires in COVID-19. Study-wide background: Sources were T cells, B-cell-depleted T cells, or PBMCs; the material itself was cDNA or gDNA.

In the original processing: Estimation of nucleated cell counts relied on the amplification of reference gene primers. Assay used: immunoSEQ multiplex PCR; TCRdb lists only in-frame clones, some missing. V and J calls and clone size are those listed in that table; D and trimming were worked out from the DNA. The sample carries around 200,000 clones, under 85% recorded once. This CDR3 spans 17 amino acids. Germline trimming cut 2 bases from V and 3 bases from J; bases unmatched to any gene: 5. The germline V gene has CDR1 KGHDR and CDR2 SFDVKD. The receptor was derived from a woman in her thirties or forties with acute or convalescent COVID-19. The chain links TRBV24-1 to TRBJ2-4; 11 bases align to TRBD2. What was sequenced was peripheral blood. This CDR3 is CATSDSLAGAGKNIQYF. CDR3 coding DNA: TGTGCCACCAGTGATTCACTAGCGGGAGCAGGCAAAAACATTCAGTACTTC.